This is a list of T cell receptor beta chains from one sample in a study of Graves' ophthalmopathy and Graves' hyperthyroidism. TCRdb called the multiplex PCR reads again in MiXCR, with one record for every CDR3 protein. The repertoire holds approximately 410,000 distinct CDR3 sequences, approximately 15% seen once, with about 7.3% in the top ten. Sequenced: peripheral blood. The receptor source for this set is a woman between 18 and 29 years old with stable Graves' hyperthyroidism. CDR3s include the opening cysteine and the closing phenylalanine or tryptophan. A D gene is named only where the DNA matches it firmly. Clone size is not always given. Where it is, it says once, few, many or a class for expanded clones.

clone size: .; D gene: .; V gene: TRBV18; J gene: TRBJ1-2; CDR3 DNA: TGTGCCAGCTCACCGGACGGCTACTATGGCTACACCTTC; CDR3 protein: CASSPDGYYGYTF
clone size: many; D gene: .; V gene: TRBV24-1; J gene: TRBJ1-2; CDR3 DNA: TGTGCCACCAGTATACAGGGTGGAGGCTACACCTTC; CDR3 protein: CATSIQGGGYTF
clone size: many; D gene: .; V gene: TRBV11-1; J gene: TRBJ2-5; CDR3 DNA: TGTGCCAGCAGCTTACCGTTGGGCGGGGAGACCCAGTACTTC; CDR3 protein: CASSLPLGGETQYF
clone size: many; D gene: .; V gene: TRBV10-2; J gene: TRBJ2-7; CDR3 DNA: TGCGCCAGCACCAATACGCGGACCGACTCCTACGAGCAGTACTTC; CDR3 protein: CASTNTRTDSYEQYF
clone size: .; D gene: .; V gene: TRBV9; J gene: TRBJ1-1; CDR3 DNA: TGTGCCAGCAGCCCCAGGCAGGGTGGGGACACTGAAGCTTTCTTT; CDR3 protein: CASSPRQGGDTEAFF
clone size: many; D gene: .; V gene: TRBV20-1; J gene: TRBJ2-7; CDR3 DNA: TGCAGTGCCGAACGAACAGGGTCCTACGAGCAGTACTTC; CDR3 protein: CSAERTGSYEQYF
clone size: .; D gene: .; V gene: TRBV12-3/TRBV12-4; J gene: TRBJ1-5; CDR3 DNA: TGTGCCAGCAGTTTAGACGGAATGGCTGGCAATCAGCCCCAGCATTTT; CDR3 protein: CASSLDGMAGNQPQHF
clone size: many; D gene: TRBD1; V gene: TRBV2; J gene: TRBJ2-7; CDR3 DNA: TGTGCCAGCAGGGACAGGGGACCCTACGAGCAGTACTTC; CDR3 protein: CASRDRGPYEQYF
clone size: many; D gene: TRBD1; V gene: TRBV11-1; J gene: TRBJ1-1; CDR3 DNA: TGTGCCAGCAGCTTAGAGTGGGGACAGGCTGAAGCTTTCTTT; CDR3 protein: CASSLEWGQAEAFF
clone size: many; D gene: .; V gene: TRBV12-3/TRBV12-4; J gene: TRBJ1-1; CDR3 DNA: TGTGCCAGCAAACAGGTGAACACTGAAGCTTTCTTT; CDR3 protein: CASKQVNTEAFF
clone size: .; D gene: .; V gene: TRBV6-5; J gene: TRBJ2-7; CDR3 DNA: TGTGCCAGCAGTTACAAGGCCGGAGGCTACGAGCAGTACTTC; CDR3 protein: CASSYKAGGYEQYF
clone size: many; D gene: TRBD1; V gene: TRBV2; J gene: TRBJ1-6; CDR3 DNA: TGTGCCAGCAGTGAAGGTGGGACAGGGATTCTCCCTCTCAATTCACCCCTCCACTTT; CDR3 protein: CASSEGGTGILPLNSPLHF
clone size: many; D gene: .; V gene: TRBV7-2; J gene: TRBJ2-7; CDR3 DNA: TGTGCCAGCAGCTTAGGCACTATGAACGAGCAGTACTTC; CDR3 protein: CASSLGTMNEQYF
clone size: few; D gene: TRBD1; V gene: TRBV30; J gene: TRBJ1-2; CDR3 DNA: TGTGCCTGGAAAACAGGGACAGGAGGCTACACCTTC; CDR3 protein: CAWKTGTGGYTF
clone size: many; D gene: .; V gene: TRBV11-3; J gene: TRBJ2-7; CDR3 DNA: TGTGCCAGCAGCTCCCAGGTCTACGAGCAGTACTTC; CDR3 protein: CASSSQVYEQYF
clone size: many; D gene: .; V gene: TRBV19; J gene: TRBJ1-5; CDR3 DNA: TGTGCCAGTAGTATATCCCCCGCCCAGCCCCAGCATTTT; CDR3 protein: CASSISPAQPQHF
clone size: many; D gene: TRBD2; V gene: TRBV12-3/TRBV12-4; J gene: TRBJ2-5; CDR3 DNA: TGTGCCAGCAGTTTAAGCGGGGCGGCTGAGACCCAGTACTTC; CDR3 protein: CASSLSGAAETQYF
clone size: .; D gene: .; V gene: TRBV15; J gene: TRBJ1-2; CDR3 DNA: TGTGCCACCTCCAGGGAGGTAGATGGCTACACCTTC; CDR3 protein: CATSREVDGYTF
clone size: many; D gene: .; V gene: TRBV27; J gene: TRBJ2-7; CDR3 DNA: TGTGCCAGCAGTTTAAGGGGGGCTGATTACGAGCAGTACTTC; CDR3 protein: CASSLRGADYEQYF
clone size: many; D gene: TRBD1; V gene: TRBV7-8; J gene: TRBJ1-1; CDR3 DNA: TGTGCCAGCAGCTTAGCCTGGACAGGGGAGGGGAACACTGAAGCTTTCTTT; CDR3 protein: CASSLAWTGEGNTEAFF
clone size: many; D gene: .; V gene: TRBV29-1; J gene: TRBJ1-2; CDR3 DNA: TGCAGCGTTGGAGTACAGGGATTTGCCGGACCCTCTACTAACTATGGCTACACCTTC; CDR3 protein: CSVGVQGFAGPSTNYGYTF
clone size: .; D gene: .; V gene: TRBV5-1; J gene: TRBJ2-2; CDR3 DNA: TGCGCCAGCAGCTTATACTTAGTAGGGGAGCTGTTTTTT; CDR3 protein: CASSLYLVGELFF
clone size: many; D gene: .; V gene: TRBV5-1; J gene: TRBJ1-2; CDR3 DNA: TGCGCCAGCAGCCCCACCACCATCCGGGGCGCAAACTATGGCTACACCTTC; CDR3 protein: CASSPTTIRGANYGYTF
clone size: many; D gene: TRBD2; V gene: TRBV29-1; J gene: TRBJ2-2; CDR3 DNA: TGCAGCGTTGACAGCGGGGGTAACACCGGGGAGCTGTTTTTT; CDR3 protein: CSVDSGGNTGELFF
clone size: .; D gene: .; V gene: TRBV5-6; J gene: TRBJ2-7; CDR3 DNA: TGTACCAGCAGCGATCGCTACGAGCAGTACTTC; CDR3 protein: CTSSDRYEQYF
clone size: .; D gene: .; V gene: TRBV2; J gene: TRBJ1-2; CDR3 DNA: TGTGCCAGCAGTGAAATCTCTCGGGCGGAAGGCTACACCTTC; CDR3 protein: CASSEISRAEGYTF
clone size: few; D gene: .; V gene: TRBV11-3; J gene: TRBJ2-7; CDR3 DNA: TGTGCCAGCAGCTTAGGTCCACTGTGGGAGCAGTACTTC; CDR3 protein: CASSLGPLWEQYF
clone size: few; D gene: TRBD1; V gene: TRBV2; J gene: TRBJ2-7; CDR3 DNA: TGTGCCAGCAGGAAAACAACAGGGGGCTCCTACGAGCAGTACTTC; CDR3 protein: CASRKTTGGSYEQYF
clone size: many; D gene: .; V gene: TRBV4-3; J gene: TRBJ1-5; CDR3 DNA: TGCGCCAGCAGCCAAGAGGACCCCTTGACAGAGTGGGAGCCCCAGCATTTT; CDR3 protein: CASSQEDPLTEWEPQHF
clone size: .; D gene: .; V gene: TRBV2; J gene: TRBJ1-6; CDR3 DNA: TGTGCCAGCAGTCCGGACCCCCGGAGCTCCTATAATTCACCCCTCCACTTT; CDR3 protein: CASSPDPRSSYNSPLHF
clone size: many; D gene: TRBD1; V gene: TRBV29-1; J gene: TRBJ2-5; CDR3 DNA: TGCAGCGTTGATTCGCAGGGGGCGAGTCAAGAGACCCAGTACTTC; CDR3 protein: CSVDSQGASQETQYF
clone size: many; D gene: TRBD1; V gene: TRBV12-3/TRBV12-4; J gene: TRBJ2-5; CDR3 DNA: TGTGCCAGCAGTTTAAGACAGGGAAGGCAAGAGACCCAGTACTTC; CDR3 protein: CASSLRQGRQETQYF
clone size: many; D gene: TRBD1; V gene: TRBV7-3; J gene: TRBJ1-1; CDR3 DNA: TGTGCCAGCAGCTTACGGGACAGGTCCACTGAAGCTTTCTTT; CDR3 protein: CASSLRDRSTEAFF
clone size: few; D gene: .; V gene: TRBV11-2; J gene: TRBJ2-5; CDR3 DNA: TGTGCCAGCAGCTTAAAGCAGCGTCAAGAGACCCAGTACTTC; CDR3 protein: CASSLKQRQETQYF
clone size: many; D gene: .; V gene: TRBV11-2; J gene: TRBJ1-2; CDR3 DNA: TGTGCCAGCAGCTTACGGGCAGGCGGTTACTATGGCTACACCTTC; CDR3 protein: CASSLRAGGYYGYTF
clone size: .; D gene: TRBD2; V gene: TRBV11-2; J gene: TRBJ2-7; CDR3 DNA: TGTGCCAGCAGCTCGACTAGCTCTTTTTACGAGCAGTACTTC; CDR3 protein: CASSSTSSFYEQYF
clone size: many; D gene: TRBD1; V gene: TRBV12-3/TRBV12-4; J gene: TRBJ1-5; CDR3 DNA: TGTGCCAGCAGAGGGACAGGGTTTTATCAGCCCCAGCATTTT; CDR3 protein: CASRGTGFYQPQHF
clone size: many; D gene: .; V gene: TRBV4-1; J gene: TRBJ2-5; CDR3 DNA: TGCGCCAGCAGCCAAGTGGGACACGAGTTCCAAGAGACCCAGTACTTC; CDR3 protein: CASSQVGHEFQETQYF
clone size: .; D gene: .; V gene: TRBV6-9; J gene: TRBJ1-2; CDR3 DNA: TGTGCCAGCGTGGTCCTCTATGGCTACACCTTC; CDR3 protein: CASVVLYGYTF
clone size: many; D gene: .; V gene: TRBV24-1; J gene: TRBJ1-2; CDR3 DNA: TGTGCCACCAGTGATCCCAGCGACTATGGCTACACCTTC; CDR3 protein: CATSDPSDYGYTF
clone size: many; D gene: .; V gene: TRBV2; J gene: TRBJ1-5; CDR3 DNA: TGTGCCAGCAGCTGGGGCCGGCCCCAGCATTTT; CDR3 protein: CASSWGRPQHF
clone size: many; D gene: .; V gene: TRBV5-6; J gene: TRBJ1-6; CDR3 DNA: TGTGCCAGCAGCAAGGGACTCAGCATGGGATCACCCCTCCACTTT; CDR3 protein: CASSKGLSMGSPLHF